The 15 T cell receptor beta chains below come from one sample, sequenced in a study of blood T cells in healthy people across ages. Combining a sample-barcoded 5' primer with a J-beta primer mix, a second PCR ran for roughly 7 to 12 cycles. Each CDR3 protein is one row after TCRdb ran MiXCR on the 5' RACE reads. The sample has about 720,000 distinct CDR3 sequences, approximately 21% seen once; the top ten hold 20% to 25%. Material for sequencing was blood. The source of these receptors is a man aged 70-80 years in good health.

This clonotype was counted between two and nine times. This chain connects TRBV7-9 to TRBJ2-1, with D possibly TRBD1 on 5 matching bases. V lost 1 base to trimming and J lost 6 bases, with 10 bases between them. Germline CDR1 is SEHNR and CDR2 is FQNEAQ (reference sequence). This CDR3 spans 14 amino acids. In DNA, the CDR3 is TGTGCCAGCAGCTTAGGCAGGGATTTCAATGAGCAGTTCTTC. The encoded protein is CASSLGRDFNEQFF.

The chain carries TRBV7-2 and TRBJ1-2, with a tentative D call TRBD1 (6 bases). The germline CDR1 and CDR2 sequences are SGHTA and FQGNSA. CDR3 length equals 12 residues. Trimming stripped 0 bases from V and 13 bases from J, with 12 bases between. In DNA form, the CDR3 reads TGTGCCAGCAGCTTAGCGGGCAGGGGCCCCACCTTC. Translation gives CASSLAGRGPTF. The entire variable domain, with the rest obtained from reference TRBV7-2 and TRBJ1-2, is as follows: GAGVSQSPSNKVTEKGKDVELRCDPISGHTALYWYRQSLGQGLEFLIYFQGNSAPDKSGLPSDRFSAERTGGSVSTLTIQRTQQEDSAVYLCASSLAGRGPTFGSGTRLTVV.

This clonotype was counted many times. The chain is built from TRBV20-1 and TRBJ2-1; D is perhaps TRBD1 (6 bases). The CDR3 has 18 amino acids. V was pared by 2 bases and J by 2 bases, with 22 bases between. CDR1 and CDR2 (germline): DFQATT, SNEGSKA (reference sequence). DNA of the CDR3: TGCAGTGCTAGACCTAAGGGGGTTGCGGCTACCACCTACAATGAGCAGTTCTTC. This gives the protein CSARPKGVAATTYNEQFF.

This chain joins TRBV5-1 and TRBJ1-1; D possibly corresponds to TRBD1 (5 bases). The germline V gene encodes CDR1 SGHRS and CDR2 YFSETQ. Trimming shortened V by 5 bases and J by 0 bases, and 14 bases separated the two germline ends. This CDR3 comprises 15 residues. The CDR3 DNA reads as TGCGCCAGCAGGAGTACAGGAACCGTGAACACTGAAGCTTTCTTT. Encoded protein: CASRSTGTVNTEAFF.

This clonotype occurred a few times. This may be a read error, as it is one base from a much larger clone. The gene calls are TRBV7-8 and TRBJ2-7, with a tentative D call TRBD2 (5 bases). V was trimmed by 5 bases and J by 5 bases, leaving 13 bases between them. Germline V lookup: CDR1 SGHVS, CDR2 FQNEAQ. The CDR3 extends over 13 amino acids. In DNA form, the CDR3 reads TGTGCCAGCAGCCCAAACGGGGTCCACGAGCAGTACTTC. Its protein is CASSPNGVHEQYF.

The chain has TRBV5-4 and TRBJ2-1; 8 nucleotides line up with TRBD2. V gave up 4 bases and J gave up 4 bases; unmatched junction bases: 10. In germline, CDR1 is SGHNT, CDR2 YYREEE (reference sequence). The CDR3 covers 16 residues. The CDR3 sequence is CASSPNSGAKYNEQFF. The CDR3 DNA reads TGTGCCAGCAGCCCAAATAGCGGGGCAAAATACAATGAGCAGTTCTTC.

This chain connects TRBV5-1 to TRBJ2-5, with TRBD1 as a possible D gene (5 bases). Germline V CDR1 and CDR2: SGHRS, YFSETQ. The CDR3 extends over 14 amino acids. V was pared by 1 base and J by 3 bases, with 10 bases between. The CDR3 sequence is CASSLSRAEETQYF. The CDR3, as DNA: TGCGCCAGCAGCTTGTCCAGGGCAGAAGAGACCCAGTACTTC.

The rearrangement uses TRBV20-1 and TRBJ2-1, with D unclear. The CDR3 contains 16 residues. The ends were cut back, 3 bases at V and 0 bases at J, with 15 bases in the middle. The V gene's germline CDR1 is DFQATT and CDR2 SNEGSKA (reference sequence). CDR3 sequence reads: CSASLGAFTSYNEQFF. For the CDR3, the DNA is TGCAGTGCTAGTCTAGGCGCCTTCACCTCCTACAATGAGCAGTTCTTC.

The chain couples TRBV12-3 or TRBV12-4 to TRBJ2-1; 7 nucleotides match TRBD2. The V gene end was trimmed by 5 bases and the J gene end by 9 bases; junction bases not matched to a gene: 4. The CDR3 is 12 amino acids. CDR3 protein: CASSPWEGEQFF. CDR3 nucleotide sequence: TGTGCCAGCAGTCCCTGGGAGGGTGAGCAGTTCTTC.

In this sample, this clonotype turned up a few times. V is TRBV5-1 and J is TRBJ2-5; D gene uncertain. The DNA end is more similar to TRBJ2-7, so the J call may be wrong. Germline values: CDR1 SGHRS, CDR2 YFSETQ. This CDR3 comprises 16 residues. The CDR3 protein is CASSFVLQSPSYEQYF. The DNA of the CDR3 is TGCGCCAGCAGCTTTGTTCTCCAAAGCCCATCCTACGAGCAGTACTTC.

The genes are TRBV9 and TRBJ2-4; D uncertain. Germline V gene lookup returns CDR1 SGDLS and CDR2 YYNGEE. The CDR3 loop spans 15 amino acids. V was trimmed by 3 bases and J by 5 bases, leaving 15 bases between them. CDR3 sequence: CASSAHLNSENIQYF. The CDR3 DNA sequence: TGTGCCAGCAGCGCCCACTTAAACTCGGAAAACATTCAGTACTTC.

CDR3 region: CASSGGTLVGEQFF. In nucleotides, the CDR3 is TGTGCCAGCAGTGGGGGGACCCTCGTGGGTGAGCAGTTCTTC. The chain is built from TRBV2 and TRBJ2-7; either TRBD1 or TRBD2 may supply D (5 bases each). The end of the DNA fits TRBJ2-1 better, so the J call may be wrong. Germline CDR1 reads SNHLY; CDR2 reads FYNNEI. The CDR3 sequence is 14 residues long.

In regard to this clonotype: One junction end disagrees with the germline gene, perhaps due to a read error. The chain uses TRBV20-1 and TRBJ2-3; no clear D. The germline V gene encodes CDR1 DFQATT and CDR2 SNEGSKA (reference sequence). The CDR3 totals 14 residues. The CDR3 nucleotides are TGCAGTGCTGGAGAGGATGACAGCACAGATACGCAGTATTTT. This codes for CSAGEDDSTDTQYF.

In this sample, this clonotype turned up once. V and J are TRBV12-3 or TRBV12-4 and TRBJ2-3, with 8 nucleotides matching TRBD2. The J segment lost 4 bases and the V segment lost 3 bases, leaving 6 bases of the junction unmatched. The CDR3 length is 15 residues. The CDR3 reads CASSFGTGGADTQYF. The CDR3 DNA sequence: TGTGCCAGCAGTTTCGGCACGGGGGGGGCAGATACGCAGTATTTT.

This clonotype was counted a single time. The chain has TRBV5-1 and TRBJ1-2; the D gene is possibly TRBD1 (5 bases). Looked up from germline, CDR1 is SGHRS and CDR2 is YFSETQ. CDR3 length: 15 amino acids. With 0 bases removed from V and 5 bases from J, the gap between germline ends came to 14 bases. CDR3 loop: CASSLGGGVAYGYTF. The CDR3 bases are TGCGCCAGCAGCTTGGGTGGAGGGGTTGCATATGGCTACACCTTC.